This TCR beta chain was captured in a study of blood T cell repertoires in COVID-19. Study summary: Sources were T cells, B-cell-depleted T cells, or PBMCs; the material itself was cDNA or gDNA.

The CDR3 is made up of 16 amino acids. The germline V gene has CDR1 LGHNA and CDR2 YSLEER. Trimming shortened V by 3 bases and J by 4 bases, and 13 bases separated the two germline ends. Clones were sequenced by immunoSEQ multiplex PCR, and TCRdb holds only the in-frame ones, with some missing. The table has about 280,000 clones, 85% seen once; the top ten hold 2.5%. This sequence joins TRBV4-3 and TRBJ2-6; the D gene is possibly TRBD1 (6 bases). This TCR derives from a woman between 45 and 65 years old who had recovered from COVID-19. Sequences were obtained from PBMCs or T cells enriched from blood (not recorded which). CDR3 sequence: CASSQQTGSGANVLTF. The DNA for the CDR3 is TGCGCCAGCAGCCAGCAAACAGGGTCCGGGGCCAACGTCCTGACTTTC.